A single sample is the source of the 26 T cell receptor beta chains below, sequenced in a study of T cell clonality in common variable immunodeficiency. Only in-frame clones appear in the TCRdb table, and some are missing; sequencing was by immunoSEQ multiplex PCR. The specimen has over 35,000 clones, none found just once. The sequencing input was peripheral blood mononuclear cells. Source of these receptors: a person aged 18-70 years in good health.

As concerns this clone: This may stem from a read error, because a much larger clone lies one nucleotide away. The CDR3 end falls 3 residues outside the read, so it is completed with the germline J gene. At the DNA level, this CDR3 is encoded by other sequences in the same sample as well. This chain joins TRBV7-7 and TRBJ1-3; D unresolved. Germline V gene data show CDR1 as SSHAT and CDR2 as FNYEAQ (reference sequence). This CDR3 region has 17 residues. The part of the CDR3 DNA that was read is TGTGCTAGCAGCCCCTATATCGGGGTTGGCTCTGGAAACACG. It specifies CASSPYIGVGSGNT. The entire CDR3 protein reads CASSPYIGVGSGNTIYF.

In its sample, this clone was seen many times. The read stops 3 residues short of the end of the CDR3; the missing end is completed from the germline J gene. The chain is built from TRBV6-1 and TRBJ2-6; TRBD2 is a possible D gene (5 bases). CDR3 size: 18 residues. V lost 2 bases to trimming and J lost 3 bases, with 17 bases between them. The V gene's germline CDR1 is MNHNS and CDR2 SASEGT. The sequenced CDR3 bases are TGTGCCAGCAGTGAATTCGGAATCGGAGGCGGTGGGGCCAACGTC. Amino acids: CASSEFGIGGGGANV. The whole CDR3 reads CASSEFGIGGGGANVLTF.

This clone was seen ten or more times. The read ends 3 residues shy of where the CDR3 ends; the end is completed using the germline J gene. The chain carries TRBV20-1 and TRBJ2-4; the match to TRBD2 covers 10 bases. This CDR3 has 13 amino acids. CDR1 is DFQATT and CDR2 is SNEGSKA in the germline V gene (reference sequence). The trim removed 5 bases at V and 4 bases at J, leaving 2 bases unmatched. CDR3 DNA (partial): TGCAGTGCTCCAGCGGGAGGGAAAAACATT. It specifies CSAPAGGKNI. The full CDR3 protein is CSAPAGGKNIQYF.

This clone was observed a handful of times. The read ends 3 residues before the CDR3 terminus; that terminus is restored from the germline J gene. The chain carries TRBV18 and TRBJ2-4, with 8 bases fitting TRBD1. The CDR3 extends over 14 amino acids. Germline lookup yields CDR1 KGHSH and CDR2 LQKENI. CDR3 bases read: TGTGCCAGCTCATTTCAGGGGGCAGAGAATGGT. Translation: CASSFQGAENG. The full CDR3 protein is CASSFQGAENGQYF.

This clone was seen ten or more times. The CDR3 sequence is CASSQGQRTDTQYF. The sequenced part of the CDR3 DNA is TGTGCCAGCAGCCAGGGACAGCGCACAGATACG. V is TRBV7-2 and J is TRBJ2-3, with 7 bases aligning to TRBD1. The CDR3 goes on 3 residues after the read ends, and that part is filled in from the germline J gene. J lost 1 base, V lost 5 bases, and 3 bases had no gene match. Germline-derived CDR1 and CDR2 are SGHTA and FQGNSA. The CDR3 sequence is 14 residues long.

This clone was counted between two and nine times. The read falls 3 residues short of the CDR3 end, and the missing part is taken from the germline J gene. The chain has TRBV10-2 and TRBJ2-5, with D unresolved. Trimming left V 3 bases short and J 5 bases short, with 10 bases between. This CDR3 is 13 amino acids long. Germline CDR1 WSHSY, CDR2 SAAADI. The CDR3 bases that were read are TGCGCCAGCAGTGAATCGAAAGGGGAGACC. This encodes CASSESKGET. The entire CDR3 protein is CASSESKGETQYF.

This clone has ten or more counts. The CDR3 end is not reached by the read, which stops 3 residues before it; the germline J gene fills it in. The gene calls are TRBV7-2 and TRBJ2-7, with D hard to call. Per the germline V gene, CDR1 is SGHTA and CDR2 is FQGNSA. CDR3 size: 11 residues. V gave up 2 bases and J gave up 6 bases, with 5 bases separating them. The CDR3 DNA, read in part, is TGTGCCAGCAGCTTATACTCCGAG. It encodes CASSLYSE. The whole CDR3 reads CASSLYSEQYF.

This clone has at least ten counts. The CDR3 spells CSARDLTSGRAIDTQYF. CDR3 DNA (partial): TGCAGTGCTAGAGATTTAACTAGCGGGAGGGCCATAGATACG. The V gene is TRBV20-1, the J gene TRBJ2-3, with 13 bases aligning to TRBD2. Sequencing ends 3 residues short of the CDR3 end; the germline J gene provides the rest. CDR3 size: 17 residues. The germline gives CDR1 DFQATT, CDR2 SNEGSKA (reference sequence). V dropped 0 bases and J dropped 5; count of bases not matched to a gene: 8.

A word on this clone: The read gets to within 3 residues of the CDR3 end, and the germline J gene fills in the rest. This sequence joins TRBV10-2 and TRBJ2-1; TRBD1 matches at 7 bases. The CDR3 covers 15 residues. CDR1 WSHSY and CDR2 SAAADI come from the germline V gene. V dropped 3 bases and J dropped 3; count of bases not matched to a gene: 5. The CDR3: CASSDGQAYYNEQFF. Incomplete CDR3 DNA: TGCGCCAGCAGTGACGGACAGGCCTACTACAATGAG.

This clone was counted many times. Read coverage stops 3 residues before the CDR3 terminus; the germline J gene supplies the remainder. The chain couples TRBV19 to TRBJ2-3, with TRBD1 matching over 7 bases. This CDR3 has 15 residues. J lost 0 bases, V lost 6 bases, and 6 bases had no gene match. Germline CDR1 and CDR2: LNHDA and SQIVND (reference sequence). The part of the CDR3 DNA that was read is TGTGCCAGTAGACTGGGACAGACTAGCACAGATACG. It specifies CASRLGQTSTDT. The whole CDR3 is CASRLGQTSTDTQYF.

This clone appeared many times. Read sequence stops 3 residues before the CDR3 end, and the germline J gene provides the missing end. The J gene is TRBJ2-1, the V gene TRBV9, with D possibly TRBD2 on 6 matching bases. CDR1 SGDLS and CDR2 YYNGEE come from the germline V gene. The CDR3 contains 16 residues. V lost 0 bases to trimming and J lost 0 bases, with 10 bases between them. The sequenced part of the CDR3 DNA is TGTGCCAGCAGCGTAGGTAGCGGAAGCTCCTACAATGAG. Protein sequence: CASSVGSGSSYNE. The full CDR3 reads CASSVGSGSSYNEQFF.

This clone was seen only a few times. This may stem from a read error, because a much larger clone lies one nucleotide away. The read ends 3 residues shy of where the CDR3 ends; the end is completed using the germline J gene. This chain connects TRBV19 to TRBJ2-3; 8 bases fit TRBD1. Germline loops: CDR1 LNHDA, CDR2 SQIVND (reference sequence). This CDR3 is built from 16 residues. CDR3 amino acids: CATSPLDRGLTDTQYF. The sequenced CDR3 bases are TGTGCCACTAGTCCCCTTGACAGGGGACTCACAGATACG.

In this sample, this clone turned up many times. The observed sequence ends 3 residues before the CDR3 terminus, with the missing tail filled in from the germline J gene. The V call is TRBV5-6, the J call TRBJ2-1; 7 bases match TRBD1. Trimming at V came to 5 bases and at J to 0 bases, leaving 5 bases not matched to a gene. The V gene's germline CDR1 is SGHDT and CDR2 YYEEEE. There are 15 residues in the CDR3. Incomplete CDR3 DNA: TGTGCCAGCAGTGTGGACAGGAGCTCCTACAATGAG. It specifies CASSVDRSSYNE. The complete CDR3 protein is CASSVDRSSYNEQFF. Together with reference TRBV5-6 and TRBJ2-1, the CDR3 gives the full variable domain: DAGVTQSPTHLIKTRGQQVTLRCSPKSGHDTVSWYQQALGQGPQFIFQYYEEEERQRGNFPDRFSGHQFPNYSSELNVNALLLGDSALYLCASSVDRSSYNEQFFGPGTRLTVL.

This clone was detected ten times or more. Coverage ceases 3 residues before the CDR3 finishes, and the germline J gene fills in the end. This chain uses TRBV20-1 with TRBJ2-1; 10 bases match TRBD2. The length of the CDR3 is 17 residues. CDR1 is DFQATT, CDR2 SNEGSKA, per germline (reference sequence). The junction had 9 bases not matched to a gene; V was cut back by 0 bases and J by 4 bases. Partial CDR3 DNA: TGCAGTGCTAGAGATATCCGGACTAGCGGTATATACAATGAG. Protein: CSARDIRTSGIYNE. The whole CDR3 protein reads CSARDIRTSGIYNEQFF.

This clone was observed a few times. The read is 3 residues too short to cover the CDR3 end, so that end is filled in from the germline J gene. This sequence joins TRBV30 and TRBJ1-2, with TRBD1 as a possible D gene (5 bases). CDR3 length: 16 amino acids. Germline V gene data show CDR1 as GTSNPN and CDR2 as SVGIG (reference sequence). The CDR3 sequence is CAWRKTDRTFPGDYTF. The sequenced CDR3 bases are TGTGCCTGGAGAAAAACTGATCGGACCTTCCCGGGGGAC.

This clone was seen repeatedly, ten times or more. The CDR3 end is not reached by the read, which stops 3 residues before it; the germline J gene fills it in. V usage is TRBV5-6 and J usage is TRBJ2-7; D gene uncertain. There are 15 residues in the CDR3. Germline V gene lookup returns CDR1 SGHDT and CDR2 YYEEEE. V lost 0 bases, J lost 0 bases, and 10 bases lay in between. The CDR3 sequence is CASSLGSISSYEQYF. The covered CDR3 bases are TGTGCCAGCAGCTTGGGGTCGATTAGCTCCTACGAG.

On this clone: The CDR3 goes on 3 residues after the read ends, and that part is filled in from the germline J gene. V gene TRBV25-1 combines with J gene TRBJ1-5, with D possibly matching TRBD1 (5 bases). CDR3 length: 15 amino acids. The V and J ends lost 4 bases and 3 bases respectively, with 13 bases between them. Germline V lookup: CDR1 MGHDK, CDR2 SYGVNS. The CDR3 sequence is CASSGQDSLNQPQHF. The DNA read from the CDR3 is TGTGCCAGCAGTGGCCAAGACAGCCTCAATCAGCCC.

This clone appeared many times. The read gets to within 3 residues of the CDR3 end, and the germline J gene fills in the rest. The V call is TRBV18, the J call TRBJ2-5, with 8 bases aligning to TRBD2. The trim removed 3 bases at V and 2 bases at J, leaving 2 bases unmatched. The CDR3 spans 14 residues. CDR1 and CDR2 from the germline V gene are KGHSH and LQKENI. Partial CDR3 DNA: TGTGCCAGCTCACCTCAGCGGGGGCAAGAGACC. Translation gives CASSPQRGQET. The full CDR3 is CASSPQRGQETQYF.

In its sample, this clone was seen many times. The CDR3 DNA, read in part, is TGTGCCAGCGGACGGGGGACTCACTACGAG. Protein sequence: CASGRGTHYE. The whole CDR3 protein is CASGRGTHYEQYF. The rearrangement uses TRBV2 and TRBJ2-7; the D gene is possibly TRBD2 (6 bases). The read comes to an end 3 residues before the CDR3 does, leaving the germline J gene to fill in the end. The CDR3 runs to 13 residues. The V and J ends lost 8 bases and 3 bases respectively, with 14 bases between them. Germline assignment: CDR1 SNHLY and CDR2 FYNNEI.

With respect to this clone: Possible read error: a much larger clone is one base away. Distinct nucleotide sequences in the sample also encode this CDR3. Here the CDR3 reads CASSSLGRTASGNTIYF. Incomplete CDR3 DNA: TGTGCCAGTAGTAGCCTCGGAAGGACAGCCTCTGGAAACACA. V gene TRBV19 combines with J gene TRBJ1-3; D perhaps matches TRBD1 (6 bases). Sequencing ends 3 residues short of the CDR3 end; the germline J gene provides the rest. The CDR3 extends over 17 amino acids. In germline, CDR1 is LNHDA, CDR2 SQIVND (reference sequence). The entire variable domain, with the rest obtained from reference TRBV19 and TRBJ1-3, is as follows: DGGITQSPKYLFRKEGQNVTLSCEQNLNHDAMYWYRQDPGQGLRLIYYSQIVNDFQKGDIAEGYSVSREKKESFPLTVTSAQKNPTAFYLCASSSLGRTASGNTIYFGEGSWLTVV.

The table lists this clone with many counts. The CDR3 end falls 3 residues outside the read, so it is completed with the germline J gene. This chain uses TRBV4-2 with TRBJ1-2; D ambiguous. CDR3 size: 14 residues. Germline CDR1 and CDR2: LGHNA and YNFKEQ. The CDR3 here is CASSQDITSWGYTF. The covered CDR3 bases are TGTGCCAGCAGCCAAGATATCACATCGTGGGGC.

This clone was seen many times. The read gets to within 3 residues of the CDR3 end, and the germline J gene fills in the rest. The V and J genes are TRBV19 and TRBJ2-1; D is perhaps TRBD1 (6 bases). The CDR3 has 14 amino acids. Deletions cut 6 bases from V and 6 bases from J, with 15 bases between. Germline CDR1 LNHDA, CDR2 SQIVND (reference sequence). CDR3 residues: CASRPGTTVNEQFF. The sequenced part of the CDR3 DNA is TGTGCCAGTAGGCCCGGGACAACGGTCAATGAG.

This clone was recorded at least ten times. The read is 3 residues too short to cover the CDR3 end, so that end is filled in from the germline J gene. V usage is TRBV5-1 and J usage is TRBJ2-3, with D possibly being TRBD1 or TRBD2 (7 bases each). In germline, CDR1 is SGHRS, CDR2 YFSETQ. There are 15 residues in the CDR3. The sequenced part of the CDR3 DNA is TGCGCCAGCAGCTTAGGGGGCGGGAGAAGAGAGACG. The encoded protein is CASSLGGGRRET. The full CDR3 protein reads CASSLGGGRRETQYF.

This clone occurred many times. CDR3 region: CASSPLVDTQYF. CDR3 DNA (partial): TGTGCCAGCTCACCGCTAGTAGATACG. The chain combines TRBV18 with TRBJ2-3; D ambiguous. The CDR3 end falls 3 residues outside the read, so it is completed with the germline J gene. This CDR3 spans 12 amino acids. The V and J ends lost 3 bases and 5 bases respectively, with 6 bases between them. Germline-derived CDR1 and CDR2 are KGHSH and LQKENI. Drawing the rest from reference TRBV18 and TRBJ2-3, the complete variable domain is NAGVMQNPRHLVRRRGQEARLRCSPMKGHSHVYWYRQLPEEGLKFMVYLQKENIIDESGMPKERFSAEFPKEGPSILRIQQVVRGDSAAYFCASSPLVDTQYFGPGTRLTVL.

This clone has ten or more counts. Sequencing ends 3 residues short of the CDR3 end; the germline J gene provides the rest. V gene TRBV11-3 combines with J gene TRBJ2-2; D is unresolved. The germline V and J ends were trimmed by 3 bases and 6 bases, with 8 bases remaining between them. The germline CDR1 and CDR2 sequences are SGHNT and YENEEA. CDR3 length equals 13 residues. This CDR3 is CASSFSRPGELFF. The covered CDR3 bases are TGTGCCAGCAGCTTTTCTAGGCCCGGGGAG.

On this clone itself: The CDR3 is cut off 3 residues early in the read; its end comes from the germline J gene. The chain couples TRBV2 to TRBJ1-2; TRBD1 might be the D (5 bases). Germline V lookup: CDR1 SNHLY, CDR2 FYNNEI. The ends were cut back, 2 bases at V and 4 bases at J, with 11 bases in the middle. This CDR3 comprises 14 residues. CDR3 protein: CASSERGGIYGYTF. The CDR3 bases that were read are TGTGCCAGCAGTGAAAGGGGCGGCATCTATGGC. Filled out from reference TRBV2 and TRBJ1-2, the complete variable domain reads EPEVTQTPSHQVTQMGQEVILRCVPISNHLYFYWYRQILGQKVEFLVSFYNNEISEKSEIFDDQFSVERPDGSNFTLKIRSTKLEDSAMYFCASSERGGIYGYTFGSGTRLTVV.